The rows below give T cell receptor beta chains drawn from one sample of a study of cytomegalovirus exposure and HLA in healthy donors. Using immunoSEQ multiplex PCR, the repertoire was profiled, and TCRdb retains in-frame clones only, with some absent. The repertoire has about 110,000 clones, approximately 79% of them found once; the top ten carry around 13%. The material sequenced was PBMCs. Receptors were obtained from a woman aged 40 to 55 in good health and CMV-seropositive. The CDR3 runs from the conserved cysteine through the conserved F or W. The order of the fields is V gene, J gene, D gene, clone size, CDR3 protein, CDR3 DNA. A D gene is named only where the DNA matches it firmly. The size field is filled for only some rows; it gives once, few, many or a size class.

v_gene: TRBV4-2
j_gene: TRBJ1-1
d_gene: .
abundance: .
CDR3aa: CASSGDRGNTEAFF
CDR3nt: TGTGCCAGCAGCGGAGACCGGGGTAACACTGAAGCTTTCTTT

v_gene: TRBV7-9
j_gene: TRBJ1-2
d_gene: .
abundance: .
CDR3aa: CASSLELGREDGYTF
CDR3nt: TGTGCCAGCAGCTTAGAATTGGGCAGGGAGGATGGCTACACCTTC

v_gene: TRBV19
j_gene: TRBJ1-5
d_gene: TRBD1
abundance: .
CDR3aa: CASRLQGANNQPQHF
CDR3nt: TGTGCCAGTAGACTACAGGGGGCGAACAATCAGCCCCAGCATTTT

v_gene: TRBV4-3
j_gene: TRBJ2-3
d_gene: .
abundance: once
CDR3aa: CASSQAGTQYF
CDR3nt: TGCGCCAGCAGCCAGGCAGGTACGCAGTATTTT

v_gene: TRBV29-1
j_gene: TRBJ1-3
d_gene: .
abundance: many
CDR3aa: CSVAVIGGGNTIYF
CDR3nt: TGCAGCGTTGCGGTTATAGGAGGGGGAAACACCATATATTTT

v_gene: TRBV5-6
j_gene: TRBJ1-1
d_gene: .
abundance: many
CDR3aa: CASSPSTGTEAFF
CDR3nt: TGTGCCAGCAGCCCCTCCACGGGCACTGAAGCTTTCTTT

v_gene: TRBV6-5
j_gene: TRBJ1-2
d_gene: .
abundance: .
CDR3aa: CASGLGVNYGYTF
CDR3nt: TGTGCCAGCGGGTTAGGGGTAAACTATGGCTACACCTTC

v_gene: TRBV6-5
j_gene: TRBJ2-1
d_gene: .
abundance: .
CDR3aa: CASSSVENEQFF
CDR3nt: TGTGCCAGCAGTTCCGTAGAGAATGAGCAGTTCTTC

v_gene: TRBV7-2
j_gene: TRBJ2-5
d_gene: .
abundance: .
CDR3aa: CASSLVADQETQYF
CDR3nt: TGTGCCAGCAGCTTAGTGGCAGACCAAGAGACCCAGTACTTC

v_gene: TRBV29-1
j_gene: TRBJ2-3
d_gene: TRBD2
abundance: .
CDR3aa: CSAVGGGAVDTQYF
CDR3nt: TGCAGCGCCGTAGGCGGGGGGGCGGTAGATACGCAGTATTTT

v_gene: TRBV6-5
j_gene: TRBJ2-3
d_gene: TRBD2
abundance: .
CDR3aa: CASSYVASGGFDTQYF
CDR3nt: TGTGCCAGCAGTTACGTTGCTAGCGGGGGATTCGATACGCAGTATTTT

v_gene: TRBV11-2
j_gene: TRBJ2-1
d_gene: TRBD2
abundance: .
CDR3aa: CASSLGAGGFNEQFF
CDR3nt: TGTGCCAGCAGCTTAGGTGCGGGGGGGTTCAATGAGCAGTTCTTC

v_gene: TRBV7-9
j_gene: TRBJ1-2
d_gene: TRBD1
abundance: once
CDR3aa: CASSPVEGAYGYTF
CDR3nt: TGTGCCAGCAGCCCAGTCGAGGGGGCCTATGGCTACACCTTC

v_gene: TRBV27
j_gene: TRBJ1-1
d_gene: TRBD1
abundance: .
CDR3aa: CASKTRGNRGTEAFF
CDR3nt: TGTGCCAGCAAAACAAGGGGAAACAGGGGCACTGAAGCTTTCTTT

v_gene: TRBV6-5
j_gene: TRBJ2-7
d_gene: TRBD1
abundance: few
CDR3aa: CASSLGQSLPKYF
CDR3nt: TGTGCCAGCAGTTTGGGACAGAGTCTACCGAAGTACTTC

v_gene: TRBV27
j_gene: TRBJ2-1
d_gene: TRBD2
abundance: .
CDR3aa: CASSERGGNYNEQFF
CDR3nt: TGTGCCAGCAGTGAGCGGGGGGGCAACTACAATGAGCAGTTCTTC

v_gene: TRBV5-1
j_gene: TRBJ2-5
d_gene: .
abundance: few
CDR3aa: CASSLLPQGQETQYF
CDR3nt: TGCGCCAGCAGCTTGCTACCACAGGGTCAAGAGACCCAGTACTTC

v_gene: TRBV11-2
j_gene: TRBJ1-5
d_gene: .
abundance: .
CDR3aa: CASSLGLNQPQHF
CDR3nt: TGTGCCAGCAGCTTAGGTCTGAATCAGCCCCAGCATTTT

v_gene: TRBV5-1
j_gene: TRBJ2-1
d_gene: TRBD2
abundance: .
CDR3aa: CASSLLAGYNEQFF
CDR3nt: TGCGCCAGCAGCTTACTAGCGGGGTACAATGAGCAGTTCTTC

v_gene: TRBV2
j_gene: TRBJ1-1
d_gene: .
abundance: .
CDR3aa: CASSEATHLNTEAFF
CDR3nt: TGTGCCAGCAGTGAAGCGACACATCTTAACACTGAAGCTTTCTTT

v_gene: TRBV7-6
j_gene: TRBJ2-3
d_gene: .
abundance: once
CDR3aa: CASSPPARGSTDTQYF
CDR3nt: TGTGCCAGCAGCCCCCCAGCCCGGGGGAGCACAGATACGCAGTATTTT